This TCR beta chain was captured by sequencing in a study of cytomegalovirus exposure and HLA in healthy donors (dated by TCRdb to the late 2010s). About the full investigation: According to an earlier analysis of 587 of the donors, about 179 million T cells yielded some 110 million unique TCR beta sequences and about 300 Gb of sequence data. Typing coverage varied by locus: roughly 620-640 donors for A, B, C, DRB1 and DQB1; about 520 for DQA1; more than 600 for DPA1; approximately 450 for DPB1. The genetic ancestry cluster associated with self-reported Caucasian donors included approximately 85% of the roughly 380 genotyped donors. All discovery cohort repertoires had been generated on a single sequencing platform. Rather than using new phenotypic data, the later analysis identified candidate immune exposures from TCR beta sequences and from how often those sequences occurred across donors. An earlier analysis of several hundred of the donors applied high-throughput TCR beta sequencing to assess whether each TCR beta V gene segment acted as functional or pseudogenic. Genome-wide SNP genotypes for about three fifths of the roughly 700 donors were used in a later genetic analysis, which treated that subset as a discovery cohort. The T cell repertoires of several hundred subjects were profiled by immunosequencing and related to cytomegalovirus serostatus. Both class I and class II loci were covered by HLA typing, at four-digit resolution. The study was designed to test whether signatures of past pathogen exposure could be identified by cataloging public T cell receptors. To study patterns of TCR occurrence, a later analysis re-analyzed previously published TCR beta repertoires from several hundred donors and added high-resolution HLA genotyping. Because of strong linkage in the cohort, roughly five DR-DQ haplotypes were treated as single units for association and clustering. Approximately 300 gigabases of sequencing data and around 90 million unique TCR sequences made up an early release that covered approximately 650 HLA-typed donors. A separate validation cohort of approximately 120 different subjects was used in addition to the roughly 720-subject first cohort. Alongside the repertoire data, information on donor age, sex, ethnicity and CMV serostatus was compiled. High-throughput TCR immunosequencing, statistical association of individual TCRs with disease status, and machine learning were combined to predict cytomegalovirus infection status. On average, around 240,000 unique TCR beta nucleotide sequences were sequenced per donor among 398 genotyped donors of the cohort, with 15% to 20% of those sequences being non-productive.

Study-level results and caveats: In a later genetic analysis, a missense DCLRE1C variant was associated with V-gene and J-gene trimming of TCR beta chains, and the association was replicated in an independent cohort. An earlier analysis of some 590 of the donors showed that most TCR beta V segments appeared in productive rearrangements either about 87% or about 30% of the time, which broadly matched IMGT annotations. In a later analysis, the rate of TCR association differed among HLA loci, with DRB1 alleles having the most associated TCRs and HLA-C alleles having the fewest. In a later analysis, most CMV-associated TCR beta chains were found to appear HLA-restricted, with HLA associations seemingly driven largely by CMV exposure. About 17 rarely observed V segments, including chromosome 9 orphons, were excluded from the earlier analysis of some 590 of the donors because counts were too low. Strong co-occurrence of HLA alleles, especially DR and DQ, made assigning TCR associations to individual alleles difficult. The study gave a list of 150 to 200 TCR beta chains associated with cytomegalovirus. A further reported finding was that TCR beta sequences accurately predicted the HLA-A and HLA-B alleles for most subjects in the first cohort. In vitro tests confirmed that a few of the cytomegalovirus-associated TCR beta chains recognize cytomegalovirus antigens. A later genetic analysis reported fewer N-insertions in productive TCRs among donors in an Asian-associated ancestry cluster than the roughly 690-donor mean. The presence/absence analyses assumed that sequencing depth was roughly uniform across donors, and that assumption may not be true. Linkage disequilibrium might explain the correlated functional status among segregating V segments, but an unknown experimental factor could not be ruled out. Immune exposure information for the cohort was limited to CMV serostatus. Specific HLA alleles were associated with 15,000 to 20,000 TCR beta sequences at a false discovery rate of 0.05 in a later analysis. In a later analysis, several top co-occurrence clusters were reported to appear linked to parvovirus B19, influenza, CMV and Epstein-Barr virus. According to the authors, the approach could potentially be generalized to other disease states and immunological phenotypes. A later analysis found that HLA-associated TCR beta chains were more clonally expanded and had lower generation probabilities than equally common non-associated chains. The cohort was sequenced for TCR beta chains only, and without alpha or paired-chain data the features that could be detected were limited. The sequencing pipeline was judged likely to have produced a cluster of highly shared sequence variants as a technical artifact. Most TCR sequences were seen in very few donors, while some public TCRs were found in many individuals. The classifier was reported to diagnose cytomegalovirus status with high specificity and sensitivity in both the original cohort and the validation cohort. Because HLA typing was missing for some donors at each locus, association tests included only the typed subset.

The library was generated by the immunoSEQ multiplex PCR assay. For the multiplex PCR, a mixture combining 60 forward primers for TCR Vbeta segments and 13 reverse primers for TCR Jbeta segments was used. The CDR3 region of rearranged TCR beta genes was amplified from genomic DNA by a multiplex PCR assay. On the Illumina HiSeq System, the amplified TCR beta libraries were sequenced as 87-base-pair reads. As for how the authors treated the data: In a later analysis, tens of millions of unique TCR beta chains were counted across the 650 to 750 repertoires, and about 9.9 million of these chains were shared by at least two donors. Raw reads were error-corrected and collapsed into unique sequences with a nearest-neighbor algorithm that merged closely related sequences to remove PCR and sequencing errors. Alignment of CDR3 sequences to IMGT reference sequences was used to assign V, D and J gene segments. Each retained sequence needed at least a six-nucleotide match to both a V gene segment and a J gene segment. A rearrangement was called productive if the CDR3 had no stop codons and remained in frame with V and J, and every other rearrangement was called non-productive. Following IMGT convention, CDR3 was defined as the stretch from the second conserved V-encoded cysteine to the conserved J-encoded phenylalanine. The earlier analysis of 500 to 600 of the donors excluded sequences that lacked an unambiguous match to a single V gene segment. An earlier analysis of fewer than 650 of the donors classified V segments as functional when productive rearrangements were above 56.7% and as segregating when the standard deviation between donors was above 5%. A statistical classification framework was built to diagnose cytomegalovirus status from the catalog of TCR beta chain sequences. A later analysis assigned V and J genes by comparing TCR nucleotide sequences with IMGT/GENE-DB human TR gene sequences. A later analysis assigned CDR3 sequences and most-parsimonious VDJ recombination scenarios with the TCRdist pipeline. A later analysis defined each TCR beta chain by its CDR3 amino acid sequence plus V-gene family, and excluded reads lacking a unique V-gene family. A later analysis removed 592 highly shared, low-generation-probability nucleotide sequences to deal with suspected cross-contamination and a sequencing artifact. For each public chain, a later analysis derived a clonal expansion index from normalized ranks of inferred template counts within each repertoire. A later analysis computed generation probabilities with a VDJ recombination model fitted to out-of-frame rearrangements, and checked the results against IGoR. In a later analysis, TCR-TCR, TCR-HLA and TCR-CMV co-occurrence was scored with hypergeometric tests, and a repertoire-size bias correction was applied to TCR pairs. To estimate false discovery rates, a later analysis permuted the HLA or CMV assignments 20 times. In a later analysis, co-occurring TCRs were grouped using DBSCAN, with TCRdist sequence similarity added in when clustering inside HLA-allele-positive subsets. Repertoires with fewer than 30,000 or more than 120,000 public chains were left out of co-occurrence clustering, as were about five repertoires with anomalous nucleotide sharing. TCRdb stores this immuneACCESS table with in-frame sequences only. Part of the clones is absent; in the studies checked, under half of the shortfall reflects unresolved V genes, and no reason is known for the rest. That table supplies the V and J calls and clone size; D and trimming were determined from the DNA. The sample includes about 110,000 clones, with around 77% observed a single time. The top ten hold approximately 5% of the sample.

The cohort comprised more than 550 healthy bone marrow donors. Cohort members were all nominally healthy when sampled, although unrecorded immune exposures were likely present. The donor was CMV seropositive and was included in the group of around 300 seropositive cohort members. Each donor provided a peripheral blood sample, and peripheral blood mononuclear cells were used for TCR beta sequencing. Genomic DNA was extracted from the blood cell samples with the Qiagen DNeasy Blood Extraction Kit. This clone showed up just a few times. The specificity of this receptor is unknown. Qualities for individual bases were not recorded, and no much larger clone is one base off. Sequencing was performed on PBMCs. The TCR originated in a woman aged 30 to 39 in good health and CMV-seropositive.

The nucleotide sequence is TGTGCCAGCAGCCAAGTGCGTGACATGATCGACGAGCAGTACTTC. Translated, it gives CASSQVRDMIDEQYF. Rearrangement joined TRBV4-2 to TRBJ2-7; the D gene is not confidently resolved. The CDR3 spans 15 residues, from the cysteine through the phenylalanine. This entry keeps only the CDR3 DNA: 45 bases, framed from base 1. V is reduced by 1 base and J by 5 bases, leaving a spacing of 15 bases between them. CDR1 is given as LGHNA and CDR2 as YNFKEQ, both from the germline V gene.